This TCR beta chain was recovered during a study of cytomegalovirus exposure and HLA in healthy donors. Study observations and caveats: Across donors, presence/absence analyses took sequencing depth to be roughly uniform. In an earlier analysis, in some 500 donors, most V segments appeared productive either ~90% or ~30% of the time. In a later analysis, CMV-associated beta chains were mostly HLA-associated, it appeared.

This clone was seen a few times. Its cognate antigen is unknown. In the PCR, 60 Vbeta and 13 Jbeta primers were used. The protocol was immunoSEQ multiplex PCR, while the TCRdb copy is restricted to in-frame clones and leaves out a portion. The table lists over 100,000 clones, 73% of them singletons. This receptor was taken from a man aged 35 to 55 in good health and CMV-seronegative. Sequencing used PBMCs.

The CDR3 here is CASSPRGTSGGAGELFF. CDR3 nucleotides: TGTGCCAGCAGCCCAAGGGGGACTAGCGGGGGGGCCGGGGAGCTGTTTTTT. V gene TRBV9 combines with J gene TRBJ2-2; 16 bases agree with TRBD2. After removal of 4 bases from V and 6 bases from J, the junction contained 6 bases not matched to a gene. This CDR3 spans 17 amino acids. Germline lookup yields CDR1 SGDLS and CDR2 YYNGEE.